Below, one T cell receptor (beta chain) is given with its context. Germline values: CDR1 SGHTA, CDR2 FQGTGA. V was clipped by 6 bases and J by 7 bases, with 26 bases between them. The CDR3 totals 17 residues. The sample belongs to a study of technical replicates of blood from a handful of donors. TCRdb keeps only in-frame clones here, not all; method: immunoSEQ multiplex PCR. The table includes about 97,000 clones, 85% to 95% detected once. The chain employs TRBV7-3 and TRBJ2-3, with a possible D match to TRBD2 (7 bases). Sequenced input: T cells isolated from PBMCs. This TCR was recovered from a human donor in good health. CDR3 sequence (DNA): TGTGCCAGCAGTCCTGGACTGGGGAGGGGGTCCGGATATACGCAGTATTTT. Residues: CASSPGLGRGSGYTQYF.